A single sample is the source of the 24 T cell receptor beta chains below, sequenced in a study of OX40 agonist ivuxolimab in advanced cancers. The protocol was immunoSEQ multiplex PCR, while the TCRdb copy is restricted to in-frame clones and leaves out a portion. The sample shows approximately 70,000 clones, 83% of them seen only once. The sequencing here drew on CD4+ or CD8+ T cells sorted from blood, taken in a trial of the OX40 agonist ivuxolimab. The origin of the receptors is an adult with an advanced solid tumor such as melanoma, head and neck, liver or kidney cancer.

The DNA for the CDR3 is TGTGCCTGGAGCTCCGGCGTCTCTAACTATGGCTACACCTTC. It specifies CAWSSGVSNYGYTF. The rearrangement links TRBV30 to TRBJ1-2; D is ambiguous. The V end was cut by 3 bases, the J end by 0 bases, with 11 bases between. Germline CDR1 GTSNPN, CDR2 SVGIG (reference sequence). This CDR3 spans 14 amino acids.

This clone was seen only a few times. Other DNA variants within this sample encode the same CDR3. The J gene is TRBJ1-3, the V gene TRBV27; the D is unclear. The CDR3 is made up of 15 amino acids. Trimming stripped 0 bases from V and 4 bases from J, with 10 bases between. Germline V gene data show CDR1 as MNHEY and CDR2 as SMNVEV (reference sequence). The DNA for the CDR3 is TGTGCCAGCAGTTTATCCCCCTCCGGAGGAAACACCATATATTTT. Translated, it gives CASSLSPSGGNTIYF.

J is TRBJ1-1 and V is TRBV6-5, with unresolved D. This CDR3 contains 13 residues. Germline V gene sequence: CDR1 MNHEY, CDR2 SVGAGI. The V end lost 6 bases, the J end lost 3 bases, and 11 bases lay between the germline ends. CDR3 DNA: TGTGCCAGCAGCCCCGGGAGTTACACTGAAGCTTTCTTT. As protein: CASSPGSYTEAFF.

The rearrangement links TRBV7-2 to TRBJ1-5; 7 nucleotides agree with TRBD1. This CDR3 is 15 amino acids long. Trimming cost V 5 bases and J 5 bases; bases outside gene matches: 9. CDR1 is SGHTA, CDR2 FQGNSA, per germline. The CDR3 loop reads CASSATGDPDQPQHF. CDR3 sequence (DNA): TGTGCCAGCAGCGCAACAGGGGACCCGGATCAGCCCCAGCATTTT.

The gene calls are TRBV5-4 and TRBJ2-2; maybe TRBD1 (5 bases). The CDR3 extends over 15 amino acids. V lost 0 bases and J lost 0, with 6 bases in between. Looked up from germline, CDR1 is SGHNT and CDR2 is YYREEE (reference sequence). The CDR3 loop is CASSLAGPNTGELFF. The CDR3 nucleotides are TGTGCCAGCAGCTTGGCAGGGCCGAACACCGGGGAGCTGTTTTTT.

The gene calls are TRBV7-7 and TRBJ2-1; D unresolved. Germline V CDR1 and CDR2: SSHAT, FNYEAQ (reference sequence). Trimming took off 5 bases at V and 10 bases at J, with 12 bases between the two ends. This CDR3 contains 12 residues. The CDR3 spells CASSRTAGEQFF. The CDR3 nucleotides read TGTGCCAGCAGCCGAACAGCTGGGGAGCAGTTCTTC.

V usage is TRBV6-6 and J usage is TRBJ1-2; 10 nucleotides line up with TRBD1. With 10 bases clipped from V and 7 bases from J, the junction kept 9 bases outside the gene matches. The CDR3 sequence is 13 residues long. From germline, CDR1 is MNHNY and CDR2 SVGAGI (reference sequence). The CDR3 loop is CAIRTGGKGGYTF. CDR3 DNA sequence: TGTGCCATCAGGACAGGGGGAAAGGGTGGCTACACCTTC.

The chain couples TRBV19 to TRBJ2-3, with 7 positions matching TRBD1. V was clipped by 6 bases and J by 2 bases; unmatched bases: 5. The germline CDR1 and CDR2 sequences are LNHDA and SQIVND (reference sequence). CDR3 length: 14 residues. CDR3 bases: TGTGCCAGTAGCATGGGACAGACCACAGATACGCAGTATTTT. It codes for CASSMGQTTDTQYF.

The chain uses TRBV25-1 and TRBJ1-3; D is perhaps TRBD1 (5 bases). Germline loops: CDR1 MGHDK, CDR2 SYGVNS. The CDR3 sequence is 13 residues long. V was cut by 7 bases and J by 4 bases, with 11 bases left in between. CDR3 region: CASMRGAGNTIYF. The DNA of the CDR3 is TGTGCCAGCATGAGGGGAGCCGGAAACACCATATATTTT.

The CDR3, as DNA: TGTGCCATCAGGGGACAGATAGATACGCAGTATTTT. Its protein is CAIRGQIDTQYF. The chain carries TRBV10-3 and TRBJ2-3; 7 bases agree with TRBD1. Per the germline V gene, CDR1 is ENHRY and CDR2 is SYGVKD. This CDR3 comprises 12 residues. The J segment lost 5 bases and the V segment lost 6 bases, leaving 2 bases of the junction unmatched.

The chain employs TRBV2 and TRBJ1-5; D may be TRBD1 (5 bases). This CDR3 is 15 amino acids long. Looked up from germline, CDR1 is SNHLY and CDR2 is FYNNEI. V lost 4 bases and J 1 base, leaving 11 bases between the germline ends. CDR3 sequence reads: CASSGRGVSNQPQHF. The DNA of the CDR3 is TGTGCCAGCAGTGGCCGGGGGGTGAGCAATCAGCCCCAGCATTTT.

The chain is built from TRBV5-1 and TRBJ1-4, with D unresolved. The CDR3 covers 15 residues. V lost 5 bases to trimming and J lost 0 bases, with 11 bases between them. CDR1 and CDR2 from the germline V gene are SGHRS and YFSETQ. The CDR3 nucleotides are TGCGCCAGCAGGACGGAACTTGCAACTAATGAAAAACTGTTTTTT. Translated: CASRTELATNEKLFF.

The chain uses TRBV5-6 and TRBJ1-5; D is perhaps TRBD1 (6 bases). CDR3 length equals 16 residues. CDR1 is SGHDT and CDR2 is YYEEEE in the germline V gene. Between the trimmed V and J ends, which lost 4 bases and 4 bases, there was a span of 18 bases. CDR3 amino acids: CASSSYNRDINQPQHF. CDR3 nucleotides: TGTGCCAGCAGCAGTTACAACCGGGACATTAATCAGCCCCAGCATTTT.

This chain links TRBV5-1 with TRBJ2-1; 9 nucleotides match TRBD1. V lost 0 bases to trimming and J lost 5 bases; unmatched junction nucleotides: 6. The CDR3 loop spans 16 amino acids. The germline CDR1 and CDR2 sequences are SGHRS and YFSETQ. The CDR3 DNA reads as TGCGCCAGCAGCTTGGAGGGACAGGGTTTCCACAATGAGCAGTTCTTC. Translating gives CASSLEGQGFHNEQFF.

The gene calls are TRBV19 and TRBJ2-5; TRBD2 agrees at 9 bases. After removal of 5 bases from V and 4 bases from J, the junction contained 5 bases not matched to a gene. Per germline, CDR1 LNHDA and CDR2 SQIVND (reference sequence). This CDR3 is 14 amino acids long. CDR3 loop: CASSRTSEGETQYF. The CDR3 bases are TGTGCCAGTAGTCGGACTAGCGAGGGAGAGACCCAGTACTTC. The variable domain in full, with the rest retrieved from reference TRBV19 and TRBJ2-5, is DGGITQSPKYLFRKEGQNVTLSCEQNLNHDAMYWYRQDPGQGLRLIYYSQIVNDFQKGDIAEGYSVSREKKESFPLTVTSAQKNPTAFYLCASSRTSEGETQYFGPGTRLLVL.

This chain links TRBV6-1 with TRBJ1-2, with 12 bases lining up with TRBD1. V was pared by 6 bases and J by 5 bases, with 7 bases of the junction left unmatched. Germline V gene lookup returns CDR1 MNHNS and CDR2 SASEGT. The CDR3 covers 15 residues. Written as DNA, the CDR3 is TGTGCCAGCAGCGAGGGGACAGGGGGCGTGTATGGCTACACCTTC. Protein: CASSEGTGGVYGYTF.

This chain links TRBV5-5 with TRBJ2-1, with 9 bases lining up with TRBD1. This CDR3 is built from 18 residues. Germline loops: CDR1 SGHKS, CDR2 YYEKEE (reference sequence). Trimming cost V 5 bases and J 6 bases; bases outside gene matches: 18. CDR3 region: CASSSIHRDRVTPNEQFF. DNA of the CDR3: TGTGCCAGCAGTTCGATCCACCGGGACAGGGTTACCCCCAATGAGCAGTTCTTC.

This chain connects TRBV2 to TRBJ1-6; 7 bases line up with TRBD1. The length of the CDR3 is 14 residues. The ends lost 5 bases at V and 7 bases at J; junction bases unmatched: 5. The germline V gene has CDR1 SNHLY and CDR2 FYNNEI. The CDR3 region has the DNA TGTGCCAGCAGTCAACAGGGGCCGAATTCACCCCTCCACTTT. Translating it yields CASSQQGPNSPLHF.

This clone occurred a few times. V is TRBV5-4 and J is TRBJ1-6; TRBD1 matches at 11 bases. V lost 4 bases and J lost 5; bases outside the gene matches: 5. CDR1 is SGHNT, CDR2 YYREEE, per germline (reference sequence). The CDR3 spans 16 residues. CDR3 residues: CASSTRDRGNNSPLHF. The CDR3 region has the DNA TGTGCCAGCAGCACAAGGGACAGGGGGAATAATTCACCCCTCCACTTT.

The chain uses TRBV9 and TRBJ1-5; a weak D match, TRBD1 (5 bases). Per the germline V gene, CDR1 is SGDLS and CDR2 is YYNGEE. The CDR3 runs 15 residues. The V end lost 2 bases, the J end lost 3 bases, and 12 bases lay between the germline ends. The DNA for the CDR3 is TGTGCCAGCAGCGTTCTCCCAGGGTTCAATCAGCCCCAGCATTTT. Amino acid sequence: CASSVLPGFNQPQHF.

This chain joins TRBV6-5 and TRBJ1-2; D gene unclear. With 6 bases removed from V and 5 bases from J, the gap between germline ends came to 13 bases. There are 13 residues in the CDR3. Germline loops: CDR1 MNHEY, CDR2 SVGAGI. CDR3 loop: CASRPSSGYGYTF. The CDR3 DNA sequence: TGTGCCAGCAGACCGAGCTCGGGTTATGGCTACACCTTC.

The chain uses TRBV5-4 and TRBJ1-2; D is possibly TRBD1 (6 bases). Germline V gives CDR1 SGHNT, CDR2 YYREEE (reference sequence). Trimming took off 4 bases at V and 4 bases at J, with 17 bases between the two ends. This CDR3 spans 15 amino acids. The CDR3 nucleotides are TGTGCCAGCAGCGCCCGACAGGAGAGCATCTATGGCTACACCTTC. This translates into CASSARQESIYGYTF.

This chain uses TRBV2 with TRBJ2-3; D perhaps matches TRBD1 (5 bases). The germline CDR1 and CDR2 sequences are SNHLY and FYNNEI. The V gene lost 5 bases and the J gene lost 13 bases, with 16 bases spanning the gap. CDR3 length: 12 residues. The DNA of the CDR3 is TGTGCCAGCAGTCTCCCGACAGCCGCTAAGTATTTT. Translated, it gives CASSLPTAAKYF.

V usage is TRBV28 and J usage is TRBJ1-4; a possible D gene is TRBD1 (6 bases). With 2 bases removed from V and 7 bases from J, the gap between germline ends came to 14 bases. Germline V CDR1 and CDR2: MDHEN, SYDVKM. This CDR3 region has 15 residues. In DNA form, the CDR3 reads TGTGCCAGCAGTTTAGCACAGGGTGGCGCTGAAAAACTGTTTTTT. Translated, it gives CASSLAQGGAEKLFF.